The present entry profiles one T cell receptor (beta chain) with its context. These data are taken from a study of control samples from healthy donors and cancer patients. The protocol was immunoSEQ multiplex PCR, while the TCRdb copy is restricted to in-frame clones and leaves out a portion. The profile shows 50,000 to 65,000 clones, just over 90% of them singletons. V was shortened by 8 bases and J by 7 bases, with 14 bases between the two germline ends. Looked up from germline, CDR1 is LNHDA and CDR2 is SQIVND (reference sequence). The CDR3 covers 13 residues. The TCR sequence derives from a woman in her fifties or sixties with colorectal cancer. The chain combines TRBV19 with TRBJ2-2, with D hard to call. The sample was PBMCs. The CDR3 sequence is CASLSDTVGELFF. The CDR3 nucleotides are TGTGCCAGTCTTTCCGACACTGTCGGGGAGCTGTTTTTT.